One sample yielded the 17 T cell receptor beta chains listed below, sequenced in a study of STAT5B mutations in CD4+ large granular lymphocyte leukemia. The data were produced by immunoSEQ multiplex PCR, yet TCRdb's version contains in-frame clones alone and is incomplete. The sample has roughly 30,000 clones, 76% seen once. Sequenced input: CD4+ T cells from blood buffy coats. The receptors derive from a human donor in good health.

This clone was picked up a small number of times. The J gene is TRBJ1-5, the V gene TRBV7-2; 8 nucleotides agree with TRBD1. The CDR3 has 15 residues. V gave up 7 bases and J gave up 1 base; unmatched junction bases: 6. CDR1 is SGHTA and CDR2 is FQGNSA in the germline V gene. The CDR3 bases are TGTGCCAGCAACCTCAGGGGGCTGAGCAATCAGCCCCAGCATTTT. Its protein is CASNLRGLSNQPQHF.

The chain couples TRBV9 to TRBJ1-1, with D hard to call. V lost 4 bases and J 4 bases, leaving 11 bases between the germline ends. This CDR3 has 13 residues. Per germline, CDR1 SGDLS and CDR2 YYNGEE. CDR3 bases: TGTGCCAGCAGCACCCGGGCAGGCACTGAAGCTTTCTTT. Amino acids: CASSTRAGTEAFF.

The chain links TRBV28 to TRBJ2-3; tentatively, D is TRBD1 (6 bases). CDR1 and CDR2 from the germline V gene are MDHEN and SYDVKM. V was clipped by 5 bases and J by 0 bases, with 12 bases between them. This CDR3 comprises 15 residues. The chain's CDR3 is CASSPRGGSTDTQYF. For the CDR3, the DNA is TGTGCCAGCAGTCCCAGGGGCGGGAGCACAGATACGCAGTATTTT. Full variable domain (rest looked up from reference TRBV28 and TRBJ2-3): DVKVTQSSRYLVKRTGEKVFLECVQDMDHENMFWYRQDPGLGLRLIYFSYDVKMKEKGDIPEGYSVSREKKERFSLILESASTNQTSMYLCASSPRGGSTDTQYFGPGTRLTVL.

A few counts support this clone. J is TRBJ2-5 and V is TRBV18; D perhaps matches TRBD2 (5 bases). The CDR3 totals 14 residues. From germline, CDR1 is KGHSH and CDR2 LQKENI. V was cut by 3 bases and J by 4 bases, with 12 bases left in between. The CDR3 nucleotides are TGTGCCAGCTCACCCAACAGAGGGAGAGAGACCCAGTACTTC. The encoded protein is CASSPNRGRETQYF.

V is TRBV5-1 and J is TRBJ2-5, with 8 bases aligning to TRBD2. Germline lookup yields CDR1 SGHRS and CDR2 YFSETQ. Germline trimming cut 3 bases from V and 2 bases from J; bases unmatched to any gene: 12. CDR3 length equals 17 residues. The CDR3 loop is CASSSGLARGAQETQYF. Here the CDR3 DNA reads TGCGCCAGCAGCTCCGGACTAGCTAGGGGGGCACAAGAGACCCAGTACTTC. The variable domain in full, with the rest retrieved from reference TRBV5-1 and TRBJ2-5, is KAGVTQTPRYLIKTRGQQVTLSCSPISGHRSVSWYQQTPGQGLQFLFEYFSETQRNKGNFPGRFSGRQFSNSRSEMNVSTLELGDSALYLCASSSGLARGAQETQYFGPGTRLLVL.

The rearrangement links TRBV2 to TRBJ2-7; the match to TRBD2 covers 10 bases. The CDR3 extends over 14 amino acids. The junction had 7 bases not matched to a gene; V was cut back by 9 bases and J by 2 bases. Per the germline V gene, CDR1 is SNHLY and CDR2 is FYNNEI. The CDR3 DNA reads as TGTGCCAGTTCTCTAGCGGGGGCCCCCTACGAGCAGTACTTC. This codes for CASSLAGAPYEQYF.

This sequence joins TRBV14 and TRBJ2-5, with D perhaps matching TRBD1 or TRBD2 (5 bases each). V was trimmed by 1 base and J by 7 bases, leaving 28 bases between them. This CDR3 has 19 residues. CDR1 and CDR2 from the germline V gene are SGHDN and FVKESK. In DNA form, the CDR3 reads TGTGCCAGCAGCCAAGTGGTGGGGACCAAAACATACCCGGGCCGGACCCAGTACTTC. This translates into CASSQVVGTKTYPGRTQYF.

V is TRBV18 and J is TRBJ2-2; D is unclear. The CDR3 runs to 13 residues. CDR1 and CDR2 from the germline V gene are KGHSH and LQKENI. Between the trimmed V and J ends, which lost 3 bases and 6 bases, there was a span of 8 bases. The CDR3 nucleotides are TGTGCCAGCTCACCCCAGTTATCCGGGGAGCTGTTTTTT. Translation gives CASSPQLSGELFF.

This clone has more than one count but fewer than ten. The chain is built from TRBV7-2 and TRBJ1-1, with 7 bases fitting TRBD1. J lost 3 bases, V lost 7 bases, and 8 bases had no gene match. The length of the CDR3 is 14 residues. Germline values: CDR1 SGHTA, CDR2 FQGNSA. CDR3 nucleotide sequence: TGTGCCAGCACCATGACAGGGAGGGACACTGAAGCTTTCTTT. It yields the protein CASTMTGRDTEAFF.

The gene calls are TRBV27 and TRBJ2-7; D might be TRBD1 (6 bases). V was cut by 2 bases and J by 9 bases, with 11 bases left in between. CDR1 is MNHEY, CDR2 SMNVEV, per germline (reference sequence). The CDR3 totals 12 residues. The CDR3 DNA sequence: TGTGCCAGCAGTTTACAGGGGATCGCGCAGTACTTC. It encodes CASSLQGIAQYF.

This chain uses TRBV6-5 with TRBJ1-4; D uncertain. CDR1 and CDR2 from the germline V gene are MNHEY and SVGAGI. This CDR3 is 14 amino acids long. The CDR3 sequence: CATSSTTGGEKLFF. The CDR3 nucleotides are TGTGCGACCAGCTCCACCACGGGCGGGGAAAAACTGTTTTTT.

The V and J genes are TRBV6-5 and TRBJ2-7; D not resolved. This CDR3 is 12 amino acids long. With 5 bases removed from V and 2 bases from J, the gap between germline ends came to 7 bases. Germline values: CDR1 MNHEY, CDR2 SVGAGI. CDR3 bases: TGTGCCAGCAGTCAGACGGCCTACGAGCAGTACTTC. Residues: CASSQTAYEQYF.

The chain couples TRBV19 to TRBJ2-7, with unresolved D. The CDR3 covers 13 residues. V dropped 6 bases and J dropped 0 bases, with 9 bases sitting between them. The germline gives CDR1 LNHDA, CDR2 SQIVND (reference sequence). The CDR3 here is CASRGRNSYEQYF. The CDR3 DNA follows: TGTGCCAGTAGAGGCCGGAACTCCTACGAGCAGTACTTC.

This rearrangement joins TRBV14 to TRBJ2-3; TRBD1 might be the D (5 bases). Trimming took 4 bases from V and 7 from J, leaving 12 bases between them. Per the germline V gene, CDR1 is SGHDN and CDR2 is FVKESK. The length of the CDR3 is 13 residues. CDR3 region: CASSPFQGNTQYF. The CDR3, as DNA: TGTGCCAGCAGCCCTTTTCAGGGCAATACGCAGTATTTT.

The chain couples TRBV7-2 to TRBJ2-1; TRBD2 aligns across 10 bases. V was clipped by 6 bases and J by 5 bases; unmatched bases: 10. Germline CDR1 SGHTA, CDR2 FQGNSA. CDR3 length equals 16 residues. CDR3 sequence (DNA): TGTGCCAGCAGGGCGGGAGGAGCGGGAGGGGACAATGAGCAGTTCTTC. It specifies CASRAGGAGGDNEQFF.

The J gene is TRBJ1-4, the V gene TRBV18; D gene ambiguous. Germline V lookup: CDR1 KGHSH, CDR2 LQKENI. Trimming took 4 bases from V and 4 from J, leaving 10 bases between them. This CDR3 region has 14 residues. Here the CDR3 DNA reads TGTGCCAGCTCACTGGCCGTGGATAATGAAAAACTGTTTTTT. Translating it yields CASSLAVDNEKLFF.

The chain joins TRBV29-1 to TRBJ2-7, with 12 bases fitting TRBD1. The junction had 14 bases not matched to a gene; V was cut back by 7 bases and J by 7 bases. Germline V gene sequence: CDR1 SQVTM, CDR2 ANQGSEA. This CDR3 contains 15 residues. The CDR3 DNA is TGCAGCGCAACTTTGGCGGGACAGGGGGCTGGGGAGCAGTACTTC. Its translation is CSATLAGQGAGEQYF.